These T cell receptor beta chains were read from a single sample in a study of blood T cell repertoires in COVID-19. TCRdb keeps only in-frame clones here, not all; method: immunoSEQ multiplex PCR. The sample comprises about 80,000 clones, around 83% of which are singletons, and 39% rests with the top ten. The sequenced sample was peripheral blood. The receptor set was obtained from a man older than 75 with active or convalescent COVID-19. Both conserved end residues are part of each CDR3. The D gene is left open where the match is weak. Clone size is not always given. Where it is, it says once, few, many or a class for expanded clones.

j_call | clone_size | d_call | v_call | cdr3_length | cdr3_aa | cdr3_nt
TRBJ1-4 | NA | NA | TRBV7-9 | 15 | CASSSSARFDWKLFF | TGTGCCAGCAGCTCCTCGGCAAGATTCGACTGGAAACTGTTTTTT
TRBJ2-5 | few | NA | TRBV3-1/TRBV3-2 | 14 | CASSLLSIQETQYF | TGTGCCAGCAGCCTCCTTAGCATCCAAGAGACCCAGTACTTC
TRBJ1-2 | NA | TRBD1 | TRBV7-9 | 14 | CASSLGTGGFGYTF | TGTGCCAGCAGCTTAGGGACAGGGGGCTTCGGCTACACCTTC
TRBJ1-2 | NA | TRBD1 | TRBV12-5 | 14 | CASGLGDRSYGYTF | TGTGCTAGTGGTTTGGGGGACAGGTCCTATGGCTACACCTTC
TRBJ1-3 | NA | NA | TRBV10-2 | 16 | CASSDRYRNSGNTIYF | TGCGCCAGCAGTGACCGTTACAGGAATTCTGGAAACACCATATATTTT
TRBJ2-2 | NA | NA | TRBV19 | 13 | CASNSFNTGELFF | TGTGCCAGTAACTCCTTTAACACCGGGGAGCTGTTTTTT
TRBJ1-2 | once | TRBD1 | TRBV5-4 | 16 | CASVIRDRDGNYGYTF | TGTGCCAGCGTAATAAGGGACAGGGACGGTAACTATGGCTACACCTTC
TRBJ2-5 | NA | NA | TRBV3-1/TRBV3-2 | 14 | CASRFWTVGETQYF | TGTGCCAGCAGATTTTGGACAGTCGGAGAGACCCAGTACTTC
TRBJ2-3 | NA | NA | TRBV7-2 | 15 | CASSLGGRYTDTQYF | TGTGCCAGCAGCTTAGGGGGGCGCTACACAGATACGCAGTATTTT
TRBJ2-3 | NA | TRBD2 | TRBV9 | 18 | CASSVRPGLAGRTDTQYF | TGTGCCAGCAGCGTTCGGCCGGGACTAGCGGGGCGCACAGATACGCAGTATTTT
TRBJ2-5 | NA | TRBD2 | TRBV27 | 16 | CASSLGLAGALETQYF | TGTGCCAGCAGTTTAGGACTAGCGGGGGCGTTGGAGACCCAGTACTTC
TRBJ2-5 | NA | TRBD1 | TRBV5-1 | 16 | CASSLGRQGAVETQYF | TGCGCCAGCAGCTTAGGCCGACAGGGGGCTGTCGAGACCCAGTACTTC
TRBJ1-4 | NA | NA | TRBV4-1 | 16 | CASCLEGTATNEKLFF | TGCGCCAGCTGCTTGGAGGGGACTGCAACTAATGAAAAACTGTTTTTT
TRBJ1-2 | few | NA | TRBV6-6 | 16 | CASRLGEGVGNYGYTF | TGTGCCAGCAGGTTGGGTGAAGGGGTGGGAAACTATGGCTACACCTTC
TRBJ1-4 | NA | NA | TRBV4-2 | 14 | CASSPKGIDEKLFF | TGTGCCAGCAGCCCAAAGGGGATTGATGAAAAACTGTTTTTT
TRBJ1-2 | NA | NA | TRBV7-8 | 13 | CASSLVARGGYTF | TGTGCCAGCAGCTTGGTCGCCCGCGGAGGCTACACCTTC
TRBJ2-1 | NA | TRBD1 | TRBV19 | 13 | CASAAQGANEQFF | TGTGCCAGCGCCGCTCAGGGGGCGAATGAGCAGTTCTTC
TRBJ2-7 | many | NA | TRBV6-6 | 11 | CASREESRQYF | TGTGCCAGCAGAGAGGAGTCCAGGCAGTACTTC